This T cell receptor beta chain is from a study of blood T cell repertoires in COVID-19. Data came from immunoSEQ multiplex PCR; TCRdb stores just in-frame clones and leaves some out. The sample records around 300,000 clones, roughly 89% being singletons. V gave up 3 bases and J gave up 2 bases, with 13 bases separating them. This CDR3 has 15 amino acids. Germline V gene sequence: CDR1 MDHEN, CDR2 SYDVKM. The TCR originated in a woman in her late teens or twenties with acute COVID-19. Input material: PBMCs or T cells enriched from blood (not recorded which). V and J are TRBV28 and TRBJ1-2; D unresolved. The CDR3 DNA reads TGTGCCAGCAGTTTCGAACGGAGACCCAACTATGGCTACACCTTC. Amino acids: CASSFERRPNYGYTF.